This TCR beta chain was recorded in a study of cytomegalovirus exposure and HLA in healthy donors. Across the study: Researchers found that about 84% of 350 to 500 genotyped donors fell within the Caucasian-associated ancestry cluster. Study-level results: The availability of immune exposure information extended only to CMV serostatus. A list of about 180 TCR beta chains associated with cytomegalovirus was given. V- and J-gene trimming of TCR beta was linked (in a later analysis) to a missense DCLRE1C variant.

Comment on this clone: Its antigen is unidentified.

Trimming shortened V by 2 bases and J by 5 bases, and 13 bases separated the two germline ends. Germline V lookup: CDR1 SGDLS, CDR2 YYNGEE. The CDR3 has 14 residues. It was with 60 Vbeta and 13 Jbeta primers that the PCR ran. Measured with immunoSEQ multiplex PCR; TCRdb has only the in-frame clones, and not every one. The profile covers 30,000 to 45,000 clones, with about half appearing a single time and 6.2% taken by the ten largest. The sequence derives from a woman aged 40 to 49 in good health and CMV-seropositive. The material sequenced was PBMCs. This chain uses TRBV9 with TRBJ2-5, with a possible D match to TRBD2 (5 bases). CDR3 bases: TGTGCCAGCAGCGTTCCGGGGAGTCCGGAGACCCAGTACTTC. This sequence encodes CASSVPGSPETQYF.